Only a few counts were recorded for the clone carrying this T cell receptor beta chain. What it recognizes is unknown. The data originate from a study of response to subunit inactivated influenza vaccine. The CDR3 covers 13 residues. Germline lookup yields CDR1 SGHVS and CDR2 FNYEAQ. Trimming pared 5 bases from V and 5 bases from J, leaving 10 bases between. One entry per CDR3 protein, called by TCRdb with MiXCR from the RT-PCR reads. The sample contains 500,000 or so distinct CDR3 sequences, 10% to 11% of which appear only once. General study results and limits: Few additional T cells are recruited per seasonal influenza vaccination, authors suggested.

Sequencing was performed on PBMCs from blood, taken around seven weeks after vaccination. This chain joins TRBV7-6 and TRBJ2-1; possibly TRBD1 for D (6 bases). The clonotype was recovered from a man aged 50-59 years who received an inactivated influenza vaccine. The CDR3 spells CASSPRTDNEQFF. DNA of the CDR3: TGTGCCAGCAGCCCCCGGACAGACAATGAGCAGTTCTTC.